A selection of T cell receptor beta chains follows, all from one sample in a study of blood T cell repertoires in COVID-19. Sequenced by immunoSEQ multiplex PCR; TCRdb stores in-frame clones only, minus some. The top ten clones hold roughly 1.6% of a sample with about 140,000 clones, approximately 82% of them seen once. Sequencing was done on a sample of peripheral blood. These receptors were obtained from a human donor in a cohort sampled during active COVID-19. Both conserved end residues are part of each CDR3. The order of the fields is clone size, V gene, CDR3 length, J gene, D gene, CDR3 DNA, CDR3 protein. The D gene is left open where the match is weak. A row's size may be missing; if present it is once, few, many or a size class.

.	TRBV5-1	15	TRBJ2-1	.	TGCGCCAGCAGCTTAAGCGCGAGCTCCTACAATGAGCAGTTCTTC	CASSLSASSYNEQFF
.	TRBV5-4	13	TRBJ2-3	.	TGTGCCACCTCACTAGCCCGGCGGGATACGCAGTATTTT	CATSLARRDTQYF
.	TRBV7-2	14	TRBJ2-1	.	TGTGCCAGCAGCCCCAGGACTACCAGGGATGAGCAGTTCTTC	CASSPRTTRDEQFF
.	TRBV6-1	17	TRBJ1-5	TRBD1	TGTGCCAGCAGTGAAACGAAATACGGGACAGGGGGCCAGCCCCAGCATTTT	CASSETKYGTGGQPQHF
.	TRBV3-1/TRBV3-2	13	TRBJ2-7	TRBD2	TGTGCCAGCCGGACTAGCGGGAGAAACGAGCAGTACTTC	CASRTSGRNEQYF
.	TRBV5-1	15	TRBJ2-7	TRBD2	TGCGCCAGCAGCTTGGTGCTAGCGGGAGAGGAAGAGCAGTACTTC	CASSLVLAGEEEQYF
.	TRBV19	16	TRBJ1-5	.	TGTGCCAGTAGTATCGGGGGGGCAGGGGGCAATCAGCCCCAGCATTTT	CASSIGGAGGNQPQHF
.	TRBV9	16	TRBJ2-3	TRBD2	TGTGCCAGCAGCTATGAAGGACTAGCGGGGGGAGATACGCAGTATTTT	CASSYEGLAGGDTQYF
.	TRBV11-1	16	TRBJ2-2	TRBD2	TGTGCCAGCAGCTCTCTAGCGGGAGTGGGCACCGGGGAGCTGTTTTTT	CASSSLAGVGTGELFF
.	TRBV11-2	13	TRBJ2-2	.	TGTGCCAGCAGCTTATCTACCCCCGGGGAGCTGTTTTTT	CASSLSTPGELFF
once	TRBV25-1	18	TRBJ2-1	TRBD2	TGTGCCAGCAGTGATCTCACCGGGACTAGCGGGAGCTACAATGAGCAGTTCTTC	CASSDLTGTSGSYNEQFF
.	TRBV9	15	TRBJ2-1	.	TGTGCCAGCAGCGTACTGGCAGAAATATACAATGAGCAGTTCTTC	CASSVLAEIYNEQFF
few	TRBV6-4	15	TRBJ2-7	TRBD2	TGTGCCAGCAGCCCCAACTACCTAGCGGGGGACGAGCAGTACTTC	CASSPNYLAGDEQYF
.	TRBV28	11	TRBJ2-1	.	TGTGCCAGCAGCATACAGGGACAGCAGTTCTTC	CASSIQGQQFF